The entry below describes one T cell receptor beta chain. The clone's antigen remains unknown. Base qualities are not provided; no much larger clone lies one nucleotide away. TCRbeta CDR3 regions were amplified from genomic DNA using the immunoSEQ Assay, a bias-controlled multiplex PCR. The authors' analysis ran thus. The number of nucleated cells in each sample was estimated from the amplification of reference gene primers within the assay. Sequence reads were collapsed and filtered to measure the absolute abundance of every unique TCRbeta CDR3 rearrangement. For each sample, productive Simpson clonality was calculated as the square root of Simpson's diversity index across productive rearrangements. TCRdb's version of the immuneACCESS table is confined to in-frame rearrangements and falls short of the full clone set. An unresolved V gene accounts for under half of the shortfall where checked; the remainder is of unknown origin. The V and J calls and clone size are taken from that table; D and trimming were inferred from the DNA. The sample table contains 52,000 or so clones; only one count was recorded for 75% to 90% of them. The ten largest clones take up more than 7% of the sample.

This record comes from a study of blood T cell repertoires in COVID-19 (dated by TCRdb to about 2020). Regarding the complete study: Collaborator samples came from the United States, Italy and Spain and covered acute and convalescent phases of COVID-19. Subjects who had been exposed to COVID-19, were actively infected with it, or had recovered from it provided the deeply sampled blood TCRbeta repertoires that made up the dataset. Where available, HLA class I and class II types were obtained from metadata supplied by the sample provider rather than from assay-based typing. The material from the prospective study consisted of cDNA or gDNA derived from T cells, B-cell-depleted T cells, or PBMCs. The repertoires were released in a freely available public database intended as a resource for research on the immune response to SARS-CoV-2. A de-identified subject ID, COVID-19 status, age in years and sex were almost always included in the sample metadata. The samples were drawn from the first 160 participants of the ongoing ImmuneRACE study and from over 950 subjects provided by 6 global collaborators.

From cysteine to phenylalanine, the CDR3 is 12 amino acids long. Solely the CDR3 DNA is kept, with 36 bases framed from the first base. CDR1 and CDR2 are drawn from the germline V gene: SGHRS, YFSETQ. V gives up 2 bases and J gives up 7 bases, and the segment between their germline ends measures 9 bases. The collaborating institutions used their own protocols to collect whole blood in K2EDTA tubes. Collaborator samples were shipped for TCRbeta analysis as frozen whole blood, isolated PBMCs, or DNA extracted from either sample type. Overall study results and their limits: The quantity of clinical and demographic metadata differed by source and by participant and was supplied without curation.

The sequencing sample was made of peripheral blood. The chain employs TRBV5-1 and TRBJ1-1; TRBD1 is possibly the D segment (6 matching bases). The sequence was collected from a woman aged 70-85 years with active COVID-19. At the DNA level, the sequence is TGCGCCAGCAGCTTTAACAGGGTTGAAGCTTTCTTT. This gives the protein CASSFNRVEAFF. Full variable domain (CDR3 extended with the reference TRBV5-1 and TRBJ1-1 proteins): KAGVTQTPRYLIKTRGQQVTLSCSPISGHRSVSWYQQTPGQGLQFLFEYFSETQRNKGNFPGRFSGRQFSNSRSEMNVSTLELGDSALYLCASSFNRVEAFFGQGTRLTVV.